Shown below are 22 T cell receptor beta chains from a single sample sequenced in a study of human T cells and chemical hapten exposure. Time point indicated: pre-sensitization, week 0. Treatment denoted: therapeutic diphenylcyclopropenone sensitization with weekly scalp DPC. Each CDR3 protein gets one entry after TCRdb re-called the RACE reads with MiXCR. The repertoire holds more than 100,000 distinct CDR3 sequences, with about 13% as singletons. The sequences come from whole blood, collected in connection with sensitization to the hapten diphenylcyclopropenone (DPC). The receptors were gathered from a woman between 18 and 30 years old with alopecia areata. Some clones in this sample may be carry-over from other donors' samples.

This clonotype was detected a few times. The V call is TRBV7-6, the J call TRBJ2-1; 8 bases match TRBD1. There are 15 residues in the CDR3. Germline V gene lookup returns CDR1 SGHVS and CDR2 FNYEAQ. With V trimmed by 5 bases and J by 7 bases, 10 bases remained unmatched. CDR3 nucleotides: TGTGCCAGCAGCAACAACCGGGACAGGAGGAATGAGCAGTTCTTC. Amino acids: CASSNNRDRRNEQFF.

This clonotype was found many times. The chain has TRBV6-5 and TRBJ2-1, with D possibly being TRBD2 (6 bases). CDR1 and CDR2 (germline): MNHEY, SVGAGI. V lost 2 bases, J lost 12 bases, and 17 bases lay in between. The CDR3 contains 14 residues. The CDR3 DNA reads as TGTGCCAGCAGTTACCGAACTAGCCCCCAGGGGCAGTTCTTC. Translating it yields CASSYRTSPQGQFF.

This clonotype was recorded many times. The chain recombines TRBV20-1 with TRBJ1-5; no clear D. The CDR3 loop spans 12 amino acids. The germline CDR1 and CDR2 sequences are DFQATT and SNEGSKA (reference sequence). Trimming cost V 1 base and J 1 base, with 2 bases left between them. CDR3 region: CSARGSNQPQHF. CDR3 DNA sequence: TGCAGTGCTAGAGGAAGCAATCAGCCCCAGCATTTT.

The genes are TRBV7-3 and TRBJ2-5, with 11 bases fitting TRBD2. The CDR3 contains 16 residues. Germline loops: CDR1 SGHTA, CDR2 FQGTGA. V was clipped by 5 bases and J by 5 bases; unmatched bases: 10. The CDR3 DNA reads as TGTGCCAGCAGCCCTGGACTAGCGGGCCCAGGGGAGACCCAGTACTTC. This codes for CASSPGLAGPGETQYF.

In its sample, this clonotype was seen many times. The chain is built from TRBV20-1 and TRBJ1-6; 7 nucleotides agree with TRBD1. The germline gives CDR1 DFQATT, CDR2 SNEGSKA (reference sequence). This CDR3 spans 15 amino acids. Unmatched junction bases numbered 15, after V lost 6 bases and J lost 10 bases. The DNA for the CDR3 is TGCAGTGCGCGCAATCCCAGGGGGGTAAACTCACCCCTCCACTTT. Encoded protein: CSARNPRGVNSPLHF.

The sample holds many counts of this clonotype. This chain joins TRBV21-1 and TRBJ1-2; the table gives TRBD1 as D, unverified against the DNA. TRBV21-1 is flagged as a pseudogene. CDR3 size: 17 residues. The CDR3 DNA reads as TGTGCCAGCAGCAAAGAAAATAGGGGCGGACTTAACTATGGCTACACCTTC. Encoded protein: CASSKENRGGLNYGYTF.

This clonotype was counted between two and nine times. V gene TRBV30 combines with J gene TRBJ1-2; D might be TRBD1 (5 bases). Trimming removed 8 bases at V and 0 bases at J, with 19 bases between. CDR3 length equals 15 residues. The germline gives CDR1 GTSNPN, CDR2 SVGIG (reference sequence). The CDR3 DNA reads as TGTGCCACATTTCCCCGGGACGCTGCTAACTATGGCTACACCTTC. Translating gives CATFPRDAANYGYTF.

This clonotype has more than one count but fewer than ten. The chain couples TRBV7-2 to TRBJ2-1; a possible D gene is TRBD1 (5 bases). CDR3 length: 13 amino acids. Trimming took 4 bases from V and 8 from J, leaving 12 bases between them. Germline CDR1 and CDR2: SGHTA and FQGNSA. The CDR3 sequence is CASSSTRGYEQFF. The CDR3 DNA reads TGTGCCAGCAGCTCAACAAGGGGCTATGAGCAGTTCTTC.

The gene calls are TRBV7-2 and TRBJ2-3; 11 bases agree with TRBD2. V shed 5 bases, J shed 10 bases, and the junction held 17 bases outside the gene matches. Germline V CDR1 and CDR2: SGHTA, FQGNSA. This CDR3 contains 17 residues. The CDR3 DNA sequence: TGTGCCAGCAGCCCGCGAGGGACTAGCGGACTTCGGGGTGCGCAGTATTTT. Amino acids: CASSPRGTSGLRGAQYF.

This clonotype has ten or more counts. This sequence joins TRBV7-8 and TRBJ1-2, with 7 bases matching TRBD1. V was pared by 3 bases and J by 5 bases, with 9 bases of the junction left unmatched. CDR3 length: 15 amino acids. The germline gives CDR1 SGHVS, CDR2 FQNEAQ. CDR3 sequence reads: CASSLGQMATYGYTF. DNA of the CDR3: TGTGCCAGCAGCTTGGGACAGATGGCTACTTATGGCTACACCTTC.

This clonotype was counted only a few times. CDR3 DNA: TGTGCCAGCTCACCATTAACGCAGGGGCTAACGAACACTGAAGCTTTCTTT. Translated, it gives CASSPLTQGLTNTEAFF. The rearrangement links TRBV18 to TRBJ1-1; D might be TRBD1 (6 bases). Germline assignment: CDR1 KGHSH and CDR2 LQKENI. Trimming removed 2 bases at V and 1 base at J, with 17 bases between. The CDR3 covers 17 residues. Together with reference TRBV18 and TRBJ1-1, the CDR3 gives the full variable domain: NAGVMQNPRHLVRRRGQEARLRCSPMKGHSHVYWYRQLPEEGLKFMVYLQKENIIDESGMPKERFSAEFPKEGPSILRIQQVVRGDSAAYFCASSPLTQGLTNTEAFFGQGTRLTVV.

This clonotype occurred a few times. The chain combines TRBV29-1 with TRBJ2-2; TRBD2 matches at 10 bases. The germline V gene has CDR1 SQVTM and CDR2 ANQGSEA. This CDR3 contains 18 residues. V lost 4 bases to trimming and J lost 1 base; unmatched junction nucleotides: 12. In DNA form, the CDR3 reads TGCAGCGTTGTAAAGGTTCTAGCGGGGGCCATGAACACCGGGGAGCTGTTTTTT. Translation: CSVVKVLAGAMNTGELFF.

V usage is TRBV5-1 and J usage is TRBJ2-5, with TRBD1 matching 8 bases. CDR3 length equals 18 residues. The germline V gene encodes CDR1 SGHRS and CDR2 YFSETQ. The V and J ends lost 4 bases and 5 bases, in that order; junction bases with no gene match: 19. Here the CDR3 DNA reads TGCGCCAGCAGCCCGCGACCGCAATCGACAGGGGTATGGGAGACCCAGTACTTC. Translation gives CASSPRPQSTGVWETQYF.

This clonotype was seen ten or more times. The rearrangement uses TRBV18 and TRBJ1-2; perhaps TRBD1 as D (5 bases). The CDR3 extends over 13 amino acids. Germline lookup yields CDR1 KGHSH and CDR2 LQKENI. Trimming took off 4 bases at V and 8 bases at J, with 14 bases between the two ends. The CDR3 loop is CASSLYSTEGYTF. The CDR3 DNA reads TGTGCCAGCTCACTCTACTCGACAGAGGGCTACACCTTC.

For the CDR3, the DNA is TGTGCCAGTCTAGCGGGGGGGCTAAATGAGCAGTTCTTC. It is translated as CASLAGGLNEQFF. The J gene is TRBJ2-1, the V gene TRBV19, with TRBD2 matching over 12 bases. Trimming at V came to 8 bases and at J to 7 bases, leaving 3 bases not matched to a gene. The CDR3 is 13 residues long. Germline V gives CDR1 LNHDA, CDR2 SQIVND (reference sequence). Complete variable domain (other parts from reference TRBV19 and TRBJ2-1): DGGITQSPKYLFRKEGQNVTLSCEQNLNHDAMYWYRQDPGQGLRLIYYSQIVNDFQKGDIAEGYSVSREKKESFPLTVTSAQKNPTAFYLCASLAGGLNEQFFGPGTRLTVL.

The chain uses TRBV27 and TRBJ2-3, with 7 bases identical to TRBD1. The CDR3 runs 15 residues. V lost 5 bases to trimming and J lost 0 bases; unmatched junction nucleotides: 5. Germline-derived CDR1 and CDR2 are MNHEY and SMNVEV (reference sequence). The CDR3 sequence: CASSLGQDSTDTQYF. CDR3 sequence (DNA): TGTGCCAGCAGTCTAGGACAGGATAGCACAGATACGCAGTATTTT.

The gene calls are TRBV6-1 and TRBJ2-5; 7 bases map to TRBD2. Per the germline V gene, CDR1 is MNHNS and CDR2 is SASEGT. V gave up 2 bases and J gave up 2 bases; unmatched junction bases: 20. The CDR3 loop spans 20 amino acids. The CDR3 here is CASSETMTLGRVGRQETQYF. The CDR3 coding sequence is TGTGCCAGCAGTGAAACGATGACTCTGGGGAGGGTCGGGAGGCAAGAGACCCAGTACTTC.

This rearrangement joins TRBV3-1 to TRBJ1-2, with D possibly being TRBD1 (6 bases). Trimming removed 4 bases from V and 8 bases from J, with 14 bases in between. From germline, CDR1 is LGHDT and CDR2 YNNKEL (reference sequence). This CDR3 contains 13 residues. CDR3 sequence reads: CASSLQGLGGYTF. In nucleotides, the CDR3 is TGTGCCAGCAGCCTACAGGGTCTCGGCGGCTACACCTTC.

This clonotype has a handful of counts. The rearrangement joins TRBV5-1 to TRBJ1-1; D call uncertain. Trimming took off 3 bases at V and 2 bases at J, with 8 bases between the two ends. The CDR3 runs 13 residues. Germline V gives CDR1 SGHRS, CDR2 YFSETQ. As DNA, the CDR3 is TGCGCCAGCAGCTCCACACGCAACACTGAAGCTTTCTTT. It specifies CASSSTRNTEAFF.

The chain employs TRBV11-2 and TRBJ2-7, with D hard to call. In germline, CDR1 is SGHAT, CDR2 FQNNGV. The CDR3 is made up of 15 amino acids. Trimming cost V 1 base and J 6 bases, with 16 bases left between them. The CDR3 DNA follows: TGTGCCAGCAGCTTAGGGCCCAGGAACCCATGCGAGCAGTACTTC. Protein sequence: CASSLGPRNPCEQYF. Complete variable domain (other parts from reference TRBV11-2 and TRBJ2-7): EAGVAQSPRYKIIEKRQSVAFWCNPISGHATLYWYQQILGQGPKLLIQFQNNGVVDDSQLPKDRFSAERLKGVDSTLKIQPAKLEDSAVYLCASSLGPRNPCEQYFGPGTRLTVT.

The chain joins TRBV20-1 to TRBJ2-3, with a possible D match to TRBD2 (5 bases). Looked up from germline, CDR1 is DFQATT and CDR2 is SNEGSKA (reference sequence). The V gene lost 2 bases and the J gene lost 5 bases, with 11 bases spanning the gap. CDR3 length: 13 residues. The CDR3 coding sequence is TGCAGTGCTAGATACTTCGAGGGAGATACGCAGTATTTT. The encoded protein is CSARYFEGDTQYF.

CDR3 region: CATTKRSTDTQYF. CDR3 DNA: TGTGCCACCACGAAGCGGAGCACAGATACGCAGTATTTT. V is TRBV15 and J is TRBJ2-3; the D gene is possibly TRBD2 (5 bases). The germline V and J ends were trimmed by 7 bases and 0 bases, with 8 bases remaining between them. CDR3 length: 13 residues. CDR1 and CDR2 (germline): LNHNV, YYDKDF (reference sequence).